This T cell receptor (beta chain) is drawn from a study of cytomegalovirus exposure and HLA in healthy donors. Turning to this clone: Other DNA sequences in this specimen translate into the identical CDR3.

The CDR3 sequence is 14 residues long. Germline V gene data show CDR1 as SGHNT and CDR2 as YYREEE (reference sequence). V was clipped by 0 bases and J by 5 bases, with 6 bases between them. With 60 Vbeta and 13 Jbeta primers, the PCR was carried out. The table came from immunoSEQ multiplex PCR; TCRdb's copy has only in-frame clones and leaves some out. The sample lists about 160,000 clones; about 65% were seen once. The receptor's source is a woman in her 30s in good health and CMV-seronegative. Sequencing used PBMCs. The V call is TRBV5-4, the J call TRBJ1-6; D is undetermined. In DNA, the CDR3 is TGTGCCAGCAGCTTGGACAGAAATAATTCACCCCTCCACTTT. It encodes CASSLDRNNSPLHF.